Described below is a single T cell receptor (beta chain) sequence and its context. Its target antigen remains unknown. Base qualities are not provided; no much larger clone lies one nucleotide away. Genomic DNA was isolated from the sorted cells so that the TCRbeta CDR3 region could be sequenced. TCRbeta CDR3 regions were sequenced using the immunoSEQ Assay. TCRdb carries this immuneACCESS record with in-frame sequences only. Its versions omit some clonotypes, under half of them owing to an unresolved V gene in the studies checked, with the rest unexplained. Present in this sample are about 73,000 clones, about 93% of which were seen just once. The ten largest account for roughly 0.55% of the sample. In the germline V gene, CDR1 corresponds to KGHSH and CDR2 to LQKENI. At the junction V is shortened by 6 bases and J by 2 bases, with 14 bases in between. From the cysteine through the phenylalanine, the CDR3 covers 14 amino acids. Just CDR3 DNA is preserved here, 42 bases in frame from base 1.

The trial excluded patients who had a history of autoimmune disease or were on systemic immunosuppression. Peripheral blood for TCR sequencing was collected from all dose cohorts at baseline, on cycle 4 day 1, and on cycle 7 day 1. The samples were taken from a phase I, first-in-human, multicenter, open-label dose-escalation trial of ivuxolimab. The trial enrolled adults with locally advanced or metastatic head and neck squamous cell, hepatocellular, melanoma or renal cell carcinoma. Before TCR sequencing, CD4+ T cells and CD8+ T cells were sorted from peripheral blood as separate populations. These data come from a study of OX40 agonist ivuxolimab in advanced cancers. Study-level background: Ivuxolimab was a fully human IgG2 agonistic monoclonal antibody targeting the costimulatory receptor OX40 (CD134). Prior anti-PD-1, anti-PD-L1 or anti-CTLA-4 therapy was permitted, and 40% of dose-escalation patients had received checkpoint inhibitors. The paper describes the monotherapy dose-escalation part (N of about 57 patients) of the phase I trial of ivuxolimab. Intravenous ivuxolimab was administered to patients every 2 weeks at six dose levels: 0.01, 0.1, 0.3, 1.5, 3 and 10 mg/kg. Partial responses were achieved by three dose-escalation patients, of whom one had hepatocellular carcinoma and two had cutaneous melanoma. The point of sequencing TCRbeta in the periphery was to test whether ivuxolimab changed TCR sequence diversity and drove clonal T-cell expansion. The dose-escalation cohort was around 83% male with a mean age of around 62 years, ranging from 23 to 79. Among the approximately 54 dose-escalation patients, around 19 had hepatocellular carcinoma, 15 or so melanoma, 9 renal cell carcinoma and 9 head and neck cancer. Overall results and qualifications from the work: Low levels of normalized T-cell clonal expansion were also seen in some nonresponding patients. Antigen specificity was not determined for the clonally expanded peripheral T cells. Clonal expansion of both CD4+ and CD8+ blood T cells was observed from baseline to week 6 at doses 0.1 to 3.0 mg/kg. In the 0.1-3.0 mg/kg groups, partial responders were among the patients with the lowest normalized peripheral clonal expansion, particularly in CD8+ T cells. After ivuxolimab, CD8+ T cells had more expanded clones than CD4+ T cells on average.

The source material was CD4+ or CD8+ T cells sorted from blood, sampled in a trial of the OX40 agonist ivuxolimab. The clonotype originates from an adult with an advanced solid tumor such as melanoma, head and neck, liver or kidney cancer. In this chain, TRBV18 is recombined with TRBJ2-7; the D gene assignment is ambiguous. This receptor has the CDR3 CASSPVRATYEQYF. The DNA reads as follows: TGTGCCAGCTCCCCGGTAAGGGCGACCTACGAGCAGTACTTC.